A single TCR beta chain is shown here with its context. Its target is unknown. The method was immunoSEQ multiplex PCR; TCRdb's version includes in-frame clones alone and lacks a portion of them. The sample lists around 33,000 clones; nearly 90% were seen once. The source of the sample is a study of lymphopenia after photon versus proton radiotherapy. Study-wide results and caveats: Authors raise, but do not show, better survival with proton therapy. In patients who died, overall survival fell as post-nadir TCR diversity dropped more. Proton therapy kept repertoires fairly stable, unlike photons, which gained effector/memory cells. Oligoclonal CD8+ Temra expansion after nadir drove photon patients' diversity drop.

The source was peripheral blood, collected from a patient treated with proton-based radiotherapy. The clonotype originates from a woman aged 70 to 79 with pancreatic cancer. Some clones in this sample may be carry-over from other donors' samples.

CDR3 nucleotides: TGCGCCAGCAGCCATCCAGCGGGGATCGGCGATACGCAGTATTTT. It yields the protein CASSHPAGIGDTQYF. This chain joins TRBV4-1 and TRBJ2-3, with 7 bases matching TRBD2. The germline V gene has CDR1 MGHRA and CDR2 YSYEKL. After removal of 3 bases from V and 6 bases from J, the junction contained 9 bases not matched to a gene. This CDR3 has 15 residues.